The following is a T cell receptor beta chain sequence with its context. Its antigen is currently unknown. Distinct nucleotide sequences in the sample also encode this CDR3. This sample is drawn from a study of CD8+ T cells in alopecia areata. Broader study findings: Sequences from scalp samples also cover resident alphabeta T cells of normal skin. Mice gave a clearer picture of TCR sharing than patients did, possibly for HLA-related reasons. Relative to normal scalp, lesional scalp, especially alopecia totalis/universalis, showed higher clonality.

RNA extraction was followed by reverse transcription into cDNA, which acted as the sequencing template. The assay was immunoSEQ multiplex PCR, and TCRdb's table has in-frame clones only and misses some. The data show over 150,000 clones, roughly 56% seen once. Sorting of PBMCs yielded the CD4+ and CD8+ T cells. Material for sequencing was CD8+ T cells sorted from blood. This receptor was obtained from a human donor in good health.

In DNA, the CDR3 is TGCAGCGTTGTCGGGTACACCGGGGAGCTGTTTTTT. It codes for CSVVGYTGELFF. The chain recombines TRBV29-1 with TRBJ2-2; D is unclear. The V and J ends lost 4 bases and 3 bases respectively, with 6 bases between them. Germline V lookup: CDR1 SQVTM, CDR2 ANQGSEA. CDR3 size: 12 residues.